Only a few counts were recorded for the clone carrying this T cell receptor delta chain. V was pared by 3 bases and J by 0 bases, with 8 bases between. The CDR3 sequence is 16 residues long. The germline V gene has CDR1 GEAIGNYY and CDR2 EKD. The data stem from a study of gamma-delta chains in newborns, infants, children. About the study: Microbial exposure reportedly drives polyclonal innate γδ T cell expansion after birth.

TCRdb used CATT to re-call clones from the reads. The sample gives 10,000 to 12,000 delta-chain clones, about 9% of which show up once; just under 9% is in the top ten. The chain combines TRDV2 with TRDJ3; no clear D gene. Sequenced: blood. The origin of this receptor is a child who was a newborn, infant or young child, either healthy, febrile or measles-vaccinated (not recorded which). This CDR3 is CACDSVGSWDTRQMFF. Written as DNA, the CDR3 is TGTGCCTGTGACTCCGTGGGCTCCTGGGACACCCGACAGATGTTTTTC.